The 14 T cell receptor beta chains presented below share a single source sample, sequenced in a study of cytomegalovirus exposure and HLA in healthy donors. PCR used 60 Vbeta primers and 13 Jbeta primers. Measured with immunoSEQ multiplex PCR; TCRdb has only the in-frame clones, and not every one. The table records approximately 59,000 clones, 60% to 80% of them present only once. The material sequenced was PBMCs. These receptors were obtained from a girl aged 10-17 years in good health and CMV-seropositive.

The chain recombines TRBV2 with TRBJ1-1; D is unclear. CDR1 SNHLY and CDR2 FYNNEI come from the germline V gene. V gave up 4 bases and J gave up 0 bases, with 15 bases separating them. The CDR3 contains 16 residues. CDR3 nucleotide sequence: TGTGCCAGCAGTGGGGCAGGAGGTGCTATGAACACTGAAGCTTTCTTT. Translating gives CASSGAGGAMNTEAFF.

In this sample, this clone turned up a few times. The rearrangement links TRBV5-4 to TRBJ2-7; TRBD1 matches 7 bases. Unmatched junction bases numbered 8, after V lost 4 bases and J lost 7 bases. In germline, CDR1 is SGHNT, CDR2 YYREEE (reference sequence). The CDR3 length is 13 residues. The CDR3 DNA is TGTGCCAGCAGCGATGGACAGGCAGGGGAGCAGTACTTC. Residues: CASSDGQAGEQYF.

This chain connects TRBV28 to TRBJ2-7; D may be TRBD1 (6 bases). The V gene's germline CDR1 is MDHEN and CDR2 SYDVKM. This CDR3 contains 14 residues. Trimming shortened V by 8 bases and J by 3 bases, and 17 bases separated the two germline ends. For the CDR3, the DNA is TGTGCCAGCGGGCTACAGGGCACTTTCTACGAGCAGTACTTC. It translates to CASGLQGTFYEQYF.

V and J are TRBV6-4 and TRBJ2-3; D possibly corresponds to TRBD1 (6 bases). V lost 4 bases and J lost 6, with 11 bases in between. The CDR3 loop spans 13 amino acids. Germline CDR1 MRHNA, CDR2 SNTAGT. CDR3 residues: CASSVYQGDTQYF. The CDR3 DNA reads TGTGCCAGCAGTGTCTACCAGGGGGATACGCAGTATTTT.

The chain employs TRBV10-3 and TRBJ2-7, with D maybe TRBD2 (6 bases). V gave up 10 bases and J gave up 2 bases, with 18 bases separating them. CDR1 and CDR2 from the germline V gene are ENHRY and SYGVKD. The CDR3 contains 14 residues. CDR3 sequence: CATKRRLDTYEQYF. The CDR3 nucleotides are TGTGCCACCAAAAGAAGACTAGACACCTACGAGCAGTACTTC.

The chain combines TRBV6-5 with TRBJ2-5, with 13 positions matching TRBD2. The CDR3 is 14 amino acids. V gave up 5 bases and J gave up 6 bases; unmatched junction bases: 3. The germline V gene has CDR1 MNHEY and CDR2 SVGAGI. CDR3 in DNA: TGTGCCAGCAGTACGGGACTAGCGGGAAAGACCCAGTACTTC. Translated, it gives CASSTGLAGKTQYF.

V usage is TRBV5-6 and J usage is TRBJ2-5, with 7 bases lining up with TRBD1. The CDR3 has 14 residues. CDR1 SGHDT and CDR2 YYEEEE come from the germline V gene. V dropped 3 bases and J dropped 5; count of bases not matched to a gene: 7. The CDR3 protein is CASSSRQGWETQYF. The CDR3 DNA follows: TGTGCCAGCAGCTCCCGACAGGGATGGGAGACCCAGTACTTC.

The chain employs TRBV5-1 and TRBJ2-7, with TRBD2 matching over 7 bases. Germline trimming cut 4 bases from V and 5 bases from J; bases unmatched to any gene: 6. Germline CDR1 is SGHRS and CDR2 is YFSETQ. The CDR3 runs 13 residues. As DNA, the CDR3 is TGCGCCAGCAGCCAGGGCGGGAGCGACGAGCAGTACTTC. Translating gives CASSQGGSDEQYF.

Notes on this clone: Its ends do not fully match the called genes, so a read error is possible. This chain connects TRBV20-1 to TRBJ2-5; no clear D. This CDR3 contains 10 residues. Germline-derived CDR1 and CDR2 are DFQATT and SNEGSKA (reference sequence). This CDR3 reads CSAGPEAQYF. In nucleotides, the CDR3 is TGCAGTGCTGGTCCAGAGGCCCAGTACTTC.

V is TRBV7-6 and J is TRBJ2-5; 8 bases map to TRBD2. The CDR3 contains 17 residues. Per germline, CDR1 SGHVS and CDR2 FNYEAQ. With 5 bases clipped from V and 6 bases from J, the junction kept 17 bases outside the gene matches. CDR3 sequence reads: CASSPLTAGGSGKTQYF. DNA for the CDR3: TGTGCCAGCAGCCCTTTAACGGCGGGGGGAAGCGGAAAGACCCAGTACTTC.

The chain recombines TRBV5-1 with TRBJ2-1, with 10 bases matching TRBD1. Germline assignment: CDR1 SGHRS and CDR2 YFSETQ. The CDR3 loop spans 14 amino acids. J lost 9 bases, V lost 7 bases, and 10 bases had no gene match. CDR3 protein: CASHDRGRGAEQFF. In DNA form, the CDR3 reads TGCGCCAGCCACGACAGGGGGCGCGGGGCTGAGCAGTTCTTC. The full variable domain, its missing parts supplied by reference TRBV5-1 and TRBJ2-1, is KAGVTQTPRYLIKTRGQQVTLSCSPISGHRSVSWYQQTPGQGLQFLFEYFSETQRNKGNFPGRFSGRQFSNSRSEMNVSTLELGDSALYLCASHDRGRGAEQFFGPGTRLTVL.

This chain links TRBV11-3 with TRBJ2-7, with TRBD2 as a possible D gene (5 bases). There are 13 residues in the CDR3. Germline V lookup: CDR1 SGHNT, CDR2 YENEEA. V dropped 1 base and J dropped 3 bases, with 7 bases sitting between them. This CDR3 is CASSLARGYEQYF. In nucleotides, the CDR3 is TGTGCCAGCAGCTTAGCCCGGGGCTACGAGCAGTACTTC.

This chain uses TRBV10-3 with TRBJ2-3; possibly TRBD1 for D (5 bases). V lost 11 bases to trimming and J lost 6 bases, with 21 bases between them. The CDR3 runs 14 residues. The germline V gene has CDR1 ENHRY and CDR2 SYGVKD. Here the CDR3 DNA reads TGTGCCTCCAACCGGCCAGGGTTGGCCGATACGCAGTATTTT. It yields the protein CASNRPGLADTQYF.

The chain joins TRBV28 to TRBJ1-2; D is possibly TRBD1 (6 bases). The germline gives CDR1 MDHEN, CDR2 SYDVKM. Trimming cost V 3 bases and J 7 bases, with 18 bases left between them. This CDR3 region has 15 residues. The CDR3 here is CASSFLQGAGGGYTF. The CDR3 bases are TGTGCCAGCAGTTTTCTACAGGGCGCTGGAGGTGGCTACACCTTC.